Listed here is a single TCR beta chain. This clone's antigen is unknown. Within one base of it there is no much larger clone, and no base qualities were kept. These data come from a study of early stage breast cancer tumors (dated by TCRdb to 2016 to 2017). With regard to the full study: Of the roughly 17 invasive breast tumors, eleven to twelve were found to be estrogen receptor-positive, progesterone receptor-positive and HER2-negative. Most of the 12 ER+/PR+/HER2- tumors were invasive ductal carcinomas, while the other four were invasive lobular carcinomas. A read coverage of roughly 10-fold per sample was achieved on average. Across all samples, a few million templates representing roughly 1,100,000 unique clonotypes were detected.

Overall study outcomes, separate from this receptor: Approximately 2.5-fold higher T cell density and higher clonality were observed in tumors than in adjacent normal breast tissue. The small cohort size prevented analysis by tumor subtype. Repertoires from blood and normal breast were more alike than repertoires from blood and tumor, and in about 90% of the 16 patients, comparing each tissue with blood separated tumor from normal. Sequencing bulk genomic DNA from unsorted cells could not capture chain pairing or functional markers like CD4, CD8 and FOXP3. Enriched TCRB sequences shared across patients were found to be mostly commonly generated sequences that were unlikely to play an important role in the tumor microenvironment.

CDR1 and CDR2, looked up from the germline V gene, are MDHEN and SYDVKM. V and J lose 5 bases and 5 bases, and a span of 27 bases separates them. The CDR3 measures 18 amino acids from cysteine to phenylalanine. Only CDR3 DNA remains: 54 bases, in frame from the first base. The study profiled bulk TCR beta-chain repertoires in matched peripheral blood, tumor and adjacent normal breast tissue taken from more than 15 patients with early-stage breast cancer. Before surgery, about 4.5-11 mL of whole blood was collected into EDTA tubes and then processed within 2 hours. Peripheral blood mononuclear cells were isolated by Ficoll-Paque centrifugation in SepMate-50 tubes. PBMCs were cryopreserved in 90% FBS with roughly 10% DMSO in aliquots of roughly 2 to 4.5 million cells and stored in liquid nitrogen. The Qiagen AllPrep DNA/RNA Mini kit was used to extract genomic DNA. Every sample was amplified as two independent genomic DNA replicates, using roughly 0.45 ug for blood and about 1.6 ug for tumor or normal breast. TCRB sequencing of genomic DNA was carried out with the ImmunoSeq Intro kit according to the manufacturer's instructions. Multiplex PCR ran approximately 29 cycles with proprietary primers and spike-in control sequences for absolute quantification. Single-end 150-bp reads were used to sequence an 87-bp fragment spanning the CDR3 plus the flanking V and J genes. Seven samples, with two replicates for each sample, were multiplexed per lane of an Illumina MiSeq using version 3.0 chemistry. In the original analysis: Raw data were processed with the vendor's proprietary pipeline, and both replicates were merged into a single result per sample. To define clonotypes, the study grouped productive rearrangements that shared the V-gene family, CDR3 amino acid sequence and J-gene segment. Clonality was computed as 1 minus the normalized Shannon entropy (Pielou evenness) of TCRB abundances. T cell density was estimated as total templates divided by the number of input cells, with the number of input cells inferred from the DNA input amount. Recon with default parameters was used to estimate total repertoire diversity and clonality. Clonotypes with over 0.1% abundance in tumor and at least 32-fold higher abundance in tumor than in normal breast were defined as tumor-enriched. Sourced from immuneACCESS, this table was stored by TCRdb with only in-frame sequences that have V and J called. A share of the clones is absent; for the studies checked, an unresolved V gene accounts for under half, and the remainder has no known explanation. V and J calls and clone size are as listed in that table; D and trimming were resolved from the DNA. The table for this sample lists around 48,000 clones; around nine tenths of them were counted only once. In total, the top ten clones hold 5% of the sample.

The sequenced sample consisted of blood. The receptor comes from an older person with breast cancer. In this chain, TRBV28 is recombined with TRBJ1-2, and TRBD1 may be the D gene, going by 6 matching bases. CDR3 reads: CASSAPGHPTGGLYGYTF. The DNA sequence is given as TGTGCCAGCAGTGCCCCGGGACATCCTACCGGTGGGCTATATGGCTACACCTTC.